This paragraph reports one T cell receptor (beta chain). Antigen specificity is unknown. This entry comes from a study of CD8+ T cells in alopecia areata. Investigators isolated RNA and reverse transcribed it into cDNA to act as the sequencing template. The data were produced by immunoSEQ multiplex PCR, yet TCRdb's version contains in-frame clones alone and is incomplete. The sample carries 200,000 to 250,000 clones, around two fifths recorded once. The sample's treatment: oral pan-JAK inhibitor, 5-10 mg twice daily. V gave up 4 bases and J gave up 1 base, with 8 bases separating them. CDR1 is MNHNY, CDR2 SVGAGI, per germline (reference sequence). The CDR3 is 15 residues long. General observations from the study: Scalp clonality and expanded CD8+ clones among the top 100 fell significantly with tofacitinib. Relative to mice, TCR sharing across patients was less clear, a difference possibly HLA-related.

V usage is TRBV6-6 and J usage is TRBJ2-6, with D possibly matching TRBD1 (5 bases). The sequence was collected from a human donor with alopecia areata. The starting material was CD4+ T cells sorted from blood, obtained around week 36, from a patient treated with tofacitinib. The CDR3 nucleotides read TGTGCCAGCAGTTCCCAGGGTTCTGGGGCCAACGTCCTGACTTTC. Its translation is CASSSQGSGANVLTF.